Each of the 10 T cell receptor beta chains below was sequenced from the same sample in a study of shared clonotypes between healthy human individuals (dated by TCRdb to the early 2020s). Receptor libraries were prepared by the immunoSEQ multiplex PCR assay. Held by TCRdb, this immuneACCESS table contains in-frame sequences only and omits some clones. Under half of the omission traces to an unresolved V gene where checked; the cause of the rest is unknown. Counted in this sample were under 1,100,000 clones; approximately 72% of them appeared once. Of the sample, 1.4% is held by the ten largest clones. Specimen: memory CD4+ T cells sorted from blood. Taken with the paper, the label for cell subset or site translates to: CD45RA-negative fraction. The origin of the receptors is a man aged 18 to 30 in good health.

The chain links TRBV15 to TRBJ2-4; TRBD2 might be the D (6 bases). V lost 4 bases, J lost 7 bases, and 17 bases lay in between. The CDR3 has 15 amino acids. Germline V gene sequence: CDR1 LNHNV, CDR2 YYDKDF (reference sequence). This chain's CDR3 is CATSTLGDLGNIQYF. Written as DNA, the CDR3 is TGTGCCACCAGCACGCTAGGGGACTTGGGGAACATTCAGTACTTC.

The V call is TRBV11-1, the J call TRBJ2-3; 10 positions match TRBD2. The CDR3 has 15 amino acids. CDR1 and CDR2 (germline): SGHAT, FQDESV (reference sequence). Trimming at V came to 2 bases and at J to 5 bases, leaving 4 bases not matched to a gene. CDR3 sequence (DNA): TGTGCCAGCAGCTTAACTAGCGGGGTAGTAGATACGCAGTATTTT. Protein product: CASSLTSGVVDTQYF.

The genes are TRBV5-1 and TRBJ2-5; D is perhaps TRBD1 or TRBD2 (6 bases each). CDR1 SGHRS and CDR2 YFSETQ come from the germline V gene. The CDR3 has 15 residues. Between the trimmed V and J ends, which lost 0 bases and 4 bases, there was a span of 13 bases. CDR3 residues: CASSLGQVGGETQYF. CDR3 DNA sequence: TGCGCCAGCAGCTTGGGACAGGTCGGGGGAGAGACCCAGTACTTC.

This clone was counted a few times. The rearrangement joins TRBV7-2 to TRBJ1-2; 8 nucleotides match TRBD1. There are 13 residues in the CDR3. CDR1 and CDR2 (germline): SGHTA, FQGNSA. V dropped 6 bases and J dropped 7; count of bases not matched to a gene: 7. CDR3 sequence (DNA): TGTGCCAGCAGGAGCGGACAGGGCGGTGGCTACACCTTC. Its protein product is CASRSGQGGGYTF.

This clone was picked up one time. As DNA, the CDR3 is TGTGCCAGCAGCTTAGGCTCTACAGGGTCCTACGAGCAGTACTTC. Encoded protein: CASSLGSTGSYEQYF. The chain links TRBV5-8 to TRBJ2-7; D possibly corresponds to TRBD1 (6 bases). With 2 bases removed from V and 1 base from J, the gap between germline ends came to 13 bases. Germline lookup yields CDR1 SGHTS and CDR2 YDEGEE. CDR3 length: 15 residues.

This clone came up once. The chain uses TRBV28 and TRBJ1-1; D perhaps matches TRBD1 (5 bases). V dropped 7 bases and J dropped 3 bases, with 9 bases sitting between them. CDR1 MDHEN and CDR2 SYDVKM come from the germline V gene. The CDR3 loop spans 12 amino acids. In DNA form, the CDR3 reads TGTGCCAGCACCTCGGGGGACACTGAAGCTTTCTTT. It yields the protein CASTSGDTEAFF.

The chain employs TRBV11-1 and TRBJ2-7, with D perhaps TRBD2 (5 bases). The CDR3 spans 14 residues. With 2 bases removed from V and 3 bases from J, the gap between germline ends came to 11 bases. Germline CDR1 SGHAT, CDR2 FQDESV (reference sequence). This CDR3 is CASSLRGNHYEQYF. In DNA form, the CDR3 reads TGTGCCAGCAGCTTAAGAGGGAACCACTACGAGCAGTACTTC. Variable domain in full (rest from reference TRBV11-1 and TRBJ2-7): EAEVAQSPRYKITEKSQAVAFWCDPISGHATLYWYRQILGQGPELLVQFQDESVVDDSQLPKDRFSAERLKGVDSTLKIQPAELGDSAMYLCASSLRGNHYEQYFGPGTRLTVT.

The chain joins TRBV6-1 to TRBJ2-7, with TRBD1 matching 7 bases. This CDR3 has 14 residues. V dropped 4 bases and J dropped 6; count of bases not matched to a gene: 9. Germline V gene data show CDR1 as MNHNS and CDR2 as SASEGT. CDR3 nucleotide sequence: TGTGCCAGCAGTGCGACAGGGTTTGTGCTCGAGCAGTACTTC. Translation: CASSATGFVLEQYF.

The chain is built from TRBV30 and TRBJ1-1; 7 bases line up with TRBD1. The trim removed 0 bases at V and 5 bases at J, leaving 12 bases unmatched. The CDR3 has 16 amino acids. The germline V gene has CDR1 GTSNPN and CDR2 SVGIG (reference sequence). The CDR3 sequence is CAWSVGEGAVGTEAFF. CDR3 coding DNA: TGTGCCTGGAGTGTAGGTGAGGGGGCTGTAGGAACTGAAGCTTTCTTT.

The V and J genes are TRBV7-3 and TRBJ2-2; a weak D match, TRBD2 (5 bases). V shed 5 bases and J shed 0 bases, with 13 bases lying between them. Looked up from germline, CDR1 is SGHTA and CDR2 is FQGTGA. The CDR3 has 16 amino acids. The chain's CDR3 is CASSPRAGANTGELFF. CDR3 in DNA: TGTGCCAGCAGCCCGCGGGCCGGCGCGAACACCGGGGAGCTGTTTTTT.